This passage covers 21 T cell receptor beta chains from one sample sequenced in a study of T-cell reconstitution after alpha-beta-depleted transplantation in children. Preparation of the TCRbeta library used unique molecular identifiers. One entry per CDR3 protein, called by TCRdb with MiXCR from the PCR reads. The sample contains about 250,000 distinct CDR3 sequences, about 24% of which appear only once. Sequences were derived from PBMCs, mostly from graft donor cells, sampled 360 days after TCRalphabeta/CD19-depleted stem cell transplant. Receptors were obtained from a female patient aged 2 to 10 who had a stem cell transplant for congenital amegakaryocytic thrombocytopenia, so the T cells may come from the graft donor.

This clonotype was counted between two and nine times. The CDR3 loop reads CATSDPGQGSETQYF. The CDR3 DNA is TGTGCCACCAGTGATCCGGGACAGGGGTCGGAGACCCAGTACTTC. The gene calls are TRBV24-1 and TRBJ2-5, with 10 bases lining up with TRBD1. Looked up from germline, CDR1 is KGHDR and CDR2 is SFDVKD. J lost 5 bases, V lost 3 bases, and 5 bases had no gene match. The CDR3 runs 15 residues.

This clonotype appeared a few times. V gene TRBV5-1 combines with J gene TRBJ1-1; unclear D gene. V lost 0 bases and J lost 5, with 14 bases in between. This CDR3 contains 15 residues. Germline-derived CDR1 and CDR2 are SGHRS and YFSETQ. The CDR3: CASSLGSGYSTEAFF. CDR3 nucleotide sequence: TGCGCCAGCAGCTTGGGTAGTGGTTACTCGACTGAAGCTTTCTTT.

This clonotype was observed a handful of times. The chain joins TRBV19 to TRBJ1-1, with D unclear. CDR1 and CDR2 from the germline V gene are LNHDA and SQIVND (reference sequence). Trimming cost V 5 bases and J 3 bases, with 10 bases left between them. The CDR3 runs to 13 residues. The chain's CDR3 is CASSARRDTEAFF. The CDR3 DNA reads TGTGCCAGTAGTGCCCGAAGGGACACTGAAGCTTTCTTT.

This clonotype came up a few times. The V call is TRBV9, the J call TRBJ2-7, with 10 positions matching TRBD2. The CDR3 has 15 amino acids. Per the germline V gene, CDR1 is SGDLS and CDR2 is YYNGEE. V shed 4 bases, J shed 3 bases, and the junction held 7 bases outside the gene matches. The CDR3 nucleotides read TGTGCCAGCAGCCCCCGGACTAGCGGATACTACGAGCAGTACTTC. This gives the protein CASSPRTSGYYEQYF.

This clonotype was counted at least ten times. V is TRBV20-1 and J is TRBJ2-3; 8 bases are shared with TRBD2. Germline V lookup: CDR1 DFQATT, CDR2 SNEGSKA (reference sequence). This CDR3 is 14 amino acids long. The J segment lost 6 bases and the V segment lost 3 bases, leaving 8 bases of the junction unmatched. In nucleotides, the CDR3 is TGCAGTGCTAGCCCCGGAGCGGGAGTTGATACGCAGTATTTT. This codes for CSASPGAGVDTQYF.

V is TRBV12-3 or TRBV12-4 and J is TRBJ1-1; 7 nucleotides line up with TRBD1. The CDR3 sequence is 16 residues long. V shed 0 bases, J shed 5 bases, and the junction held 9 bases outside the gene matches. The CDR3 coding sequence is TGTGCCAGCAGTTTAGCAATTAGGGGGCAAGGTACTGAAGCTTTCTTT. Translation gives CASSLAIRGQGTEAFF.

The gene calls are TRBV18 and TRBJ2-7, with a tentative D call TRBD2 (6 bases). Germline CDR1 and CDR2: KGHSH and LQKENI. V lost 6 bases and J lost 2, with 11 bases in between. The CDR3 totals 13 residues. DNA of the CDR3: TGTGCCAGCTCGCTCGGGAGCACCTACGAGCAGTACTTC. Amino acid sequence: CASSLGSTYEQYF.

This clonotype came up a few times. This rearrangement joins TRBV29-1 to TRBJ2-5; D uncertain. The CDR3 runs to 10 residues. V lost 2 bases, J lost 5 bases, and 3 bases lay in between. Germline values: CDR1 SQVTM, CDR2 ANQGSEA. CDR3: CSVELETQYF. Here the CDR3 DNA reads TGCAGCGTTGAACTGGAGACCCAGTACTTC.

The chain couples TRBV5-4 to TRBJ2-3; no definite D call. Germline CDR1 is SGHNT and CDR2 is YYREEE (reference sequence). V was shortened by 4 bases and J by 2 bases, with 8 bases between the two germline ends. CDR3 length equals 13 residues. The CDR3 reads CASSNKYTDTQYF. The CDR3 region has the DNA TGTGCCAGCAGCAACAAGTACACAGATACGCAGTATTTT.

For this clonotype: Being one base from a much bigger clone, this may be a read error. The J gene is TRBJ2-3, the V gene TRBV14; D ambiguous. In germline, CDR1 is SGHDN, CDR2 FVKESK. Trimming removed 2 bases from V and 2 bases from J, with 2 bases in between. The CDR3 covers 12 residues. The CDR3 reads CASSQFTDTQYF. The CDR3 nucleotides are TGTGCCAGCAGCCAATTCACAGATACGCAGTATTTT.

This clonotype was found a few times. The chain couples TRBV5-1 to TRBJ2-3; 7 bases fit TRBD1. CDR1 is SGHRS, CDR2 YFSETQ, per germline. Trimming removed 5 bases from V and 0 bases from J; junction bases left unmatched: 6. The CDR3 covers 15 residues. The CDR3 loop is CASRGDRDSTDTQYF. The CDR3, as DNA: TGCGCCAGCAGAGGAGACAGGGATAGCACAGATACGCAGTATTTT.

The chain links TRBV12-3 or TRBV12-4 to TRBJ2-7, with TRBD2 matching 12 bases. J was trimmed by 5 bases and V by 5 bases; bases with no gene match: 7. The length of the CDR3 is 15 residues. This chain's CDR3 is CASSPGLAGFDEQYF. For the CDR3, the DNA is TGTGCCAGCAGTCCCGGACTAGCGGGATTTGACGAGCAGTACTTC.

J is TRBJ2-1 and V is TRBV12-3 or TRBV12-4; TRBD1 agrees at 7 bases. Unmatched junction bases numbered 20, after V lost 3 bases and J lost 12 bases. This CDR3 is built from 17 residues. CDR3 coding DNA: TGTGCCAGCAGTTTTCGGTTTCCGGACAGGACCCGTTGGGGGCAGTTCTTC. Its protein product is CASSFRFPDRTRWGQFF.

At least ten counts were recorded for this clonotype. The rearrangement links TRBV29-1 to TRBJ2-1, with TRBD1 matching 9 bases. The CDR3 has 13 amino acids. Germline V gives CDR1 SQVTM, CDR2 ANQGSEA. J gave up 7 bases and V 5 bases, and 6 bases lay outside the gene matches. CDR3 nucleotides: TGCAGCGTTTTCGGACAGGGGTCGAATGAGCAGTTCTTC. Its translation: CSVFGQGSNEQFF.

Comments on this clonotype: The germline gene is not matched at one end of the junction; a read error may be the cause. The chain carries TRBV7-2 and TRBJ2-5, with D maybe TRBD2 (6 bases). This CDR3 has 13 residues. Germline V gene data show CDR1 as SGHTA and CDR2 as FQGNSA. In DNA, the CDR3 is TGTGCCAGCGGCTTGGGGGGCCAAGAGACCCAGTACTTC. Protein sequence: CASGLGGQETQYF.

This clonotype was seen only once. The gene calls are TRBV20-1 and TRBJ2-7; D is uncertain. The CDR3 length is 14 residues. V was pared by 3 bases and J by 3 bases, with 15 bases between. Germline CDR1 and CDR2: DFQATT and SNEGSKA (reference sequence). CDR3 in DNA: TGCAGTGCTAGGGTGTCTTTGGGCCTCTACGAGCAGTACTTC. Encoded protein: CSARVSLGLYEQYF.

This clonotype showed up just a few times. The V gene is TRBV11-2, the J gene TRBJ2-7, with TRBD2 identical over 10 bases. The J segment lost 2 bases and the V segment lost 5 bases, leaving 3 bases of the junction unmatched. Germline V gene data show CDR1 as SGHAT and CDR2 as FQNNGV. The CDR3 loop spans 14 amino acids. The CDR3 DNA follows: TGTGCCAGCAGCACACTAGCGGGAACCTACGAGCAGTACTTC. Translating gives CASSTLAGTYEQYF.

This chain connects TRBV18 to TRBJ2-7, with D possibly TRBD1 on 5 matching bases. Trimming stripped 6 bases from V and 4 bases from J, with 10 bases between. Germline assignment: CDR1 KGHSH and CDR2 LQKENI. There are 12 residues in the CDR3. The CDR3, as DNA: TGTGCCAGCTCGCCAGGGCGTTACGAGCAGTACTTC. Its translation is CASSPGRYEQYF.

This clonotype was seen only a few times. The chain is built from TRBV4-3 and TRBJ1-5; tentative D call: TRBD1 (6 bases). This CDR3 has 15 amino acids. Germline values: CDR1 LGHNA, CDR2 YSLEER. V was shortened by 0 bases and J by 8 bases, with 14 bases between the two germline ends. The CDR3 here is CASSQDWQGWEPQHF. The CDR3 DNA reads TGCGCCAGCAGCCAAGATTGGCAGGGGTGGGAGCCCCAGCATTTT.

This clonotype appeared once. J is TRBJ2-7 and V is TRBV4-2; 9 bases map to TRBD2. The V segment lost 0 bases and the J segment 2 bases; nucleotides outside the gene matches: 2. The CDR3 runs 15 residues. Looked up from germline, CDR1 is LGHNA and CDR2 is YNFKEQ. The CDR3 nucleotides read TGTGCCAGCAGCCAAGATAGCGGGAGCACCTACGAGCAGTACTTC. Protein sequence: CASSQDSGSTYEQYF.

This chain uses TRBV24-1 with TRBJ2-7, with D uncertain. The germline gives CDR1 KGHDR, CDR2 SFDVKD. The CDR3 has 14 amino acids. The germline V and J ends were trimmed by 3 bases and 2 bases, with 10 bases remaining between them. The CDR3: CATSDGYPPYEQYF. The DNA for the CDR3 is TGTGCCACCAGTGATGGATATCCCCCCTACGAGCAGTACTTC.